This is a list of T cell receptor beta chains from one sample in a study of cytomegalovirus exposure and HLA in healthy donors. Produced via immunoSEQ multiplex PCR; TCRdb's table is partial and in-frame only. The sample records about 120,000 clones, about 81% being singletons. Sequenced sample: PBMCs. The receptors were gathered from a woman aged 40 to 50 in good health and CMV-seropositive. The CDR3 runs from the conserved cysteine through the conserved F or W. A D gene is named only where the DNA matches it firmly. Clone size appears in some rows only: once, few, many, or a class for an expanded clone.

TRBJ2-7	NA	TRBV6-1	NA	TGTGCCAGCAGTGAGCCACCGACTCCTAGCTACGAGCAGTACTTC	CASSEPPTPSYEQYF
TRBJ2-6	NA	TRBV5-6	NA	TGTGCCAGCAGCATCAGGACTGGGGCCAACGTCCTGACTTTC	CASSIRTGANVLTF
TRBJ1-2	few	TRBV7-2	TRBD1	TGTGCCAGCAGCTTAGCAGGCGGGCAGGGGGCAAGCTATGGCTACACCTTC	CASSLAGGQGASYGYTF
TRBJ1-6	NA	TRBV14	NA	TGTGCCAGCAGCCAATACCAGGGGTTTAATTCACCCCTCCACTTT	CASSQYQGFNSPLHF
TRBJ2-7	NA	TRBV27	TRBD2	TGTGCCAGCAGTTTACAAGCGGGAGGCCACTACGAGCAGTACTTC	CASSLQAGGHYEQYF
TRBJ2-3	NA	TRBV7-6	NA	TGTGCCAGCAGCTTAGGGGGGGAGAGAGATACGCAGTATTTT	CASSLGGERDTQYF
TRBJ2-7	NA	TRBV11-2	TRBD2	TGTGCCAGCAGCCGAGGGGCTAGCGGGATAGGGTCCTACGAGCAGTACTTC	CASSRGASGIGSYEQYF
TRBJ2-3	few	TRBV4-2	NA	TGTGCCAGCAGCCAAGATATTACAGATACGCAGTATTTT	CASSQDITDTQYF
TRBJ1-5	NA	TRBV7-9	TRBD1	TGTGCCAGCAGCGCTGACAGGGGGCAAGCTCAGCCCCAGCATTTT	CASSADRGQAQPQHF
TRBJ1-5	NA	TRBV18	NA	TGTGCCAGCTCACGCGCCCCCGGGACACTTAGCAATCAGCCCCAGCATTTT	CASSRAPGTLSNQPQHF
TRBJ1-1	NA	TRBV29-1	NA	TGCAGCGTTGGTTACGGTGAAGCTTTCTTT	CSVGYGEAFF
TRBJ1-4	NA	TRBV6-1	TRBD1	TGTGCCAGCAGTGAGGGACAGGGGGTTTTTGAAAAACTGTTTTTT	CASSEGQGVFEKLFF
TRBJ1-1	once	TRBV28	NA	TGTGCCAGCAGTCCGGCCCCAGGCTCGGCTTTCTTT	CASSPAPGSAFF
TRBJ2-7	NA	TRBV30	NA	TGTGCCTGGCGGGGATCCTACGAGCAGTACTTC	CAWRGSYEQYF
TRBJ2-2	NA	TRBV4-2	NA	TGTGCCAGCAGACCGGCTGGGGGCGGGGGCGGGGAGCTGTTTTTT	CASRPAGGGGGELFF
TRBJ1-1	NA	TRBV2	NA	TGTGCCAGCAGTGTAGGGTCTAGCGAAGCTTTCTTT	CASSVGSSEAFF
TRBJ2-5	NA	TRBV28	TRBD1	TGTGCCAGCAGTCGACAGGGGGAAGAGACCCAGTACTTC	CASSRQGEETQYF
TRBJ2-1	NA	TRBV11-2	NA	TGTGCCAGCAGCTTAGAGGGAGCGGGTGGCTCCTACAATGAGCAGTTCTTC	CASSLEGAGGSYNEQFF
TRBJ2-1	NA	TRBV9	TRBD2	TGTGCCAGCAGCCCCTCTTTAGCGGGGGGGGCGAATGAGCAGTTCTTC	CASSPSLAGGANEQFF
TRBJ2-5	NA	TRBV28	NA	TGTGCCAGCAGACAAAGACTAGGCGAGACCCAGTACTTC	CASRQRLGETQYF
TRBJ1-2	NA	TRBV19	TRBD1	TGTGCCAGTAGATATACAGGGGACTATGGCTACACCTTC	CASRYTGDYGYTF
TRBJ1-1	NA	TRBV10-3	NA	TGTGCCATCAACATCGGAGGAGAGCGAATCACTGAAGCTTTCTTT	CAINIGGERITEAFF
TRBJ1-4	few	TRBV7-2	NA	TGTGCCAGCAGCTTAGACTCGTACCTCAATGAAAAACTGTTTTTT	CASSLDSYLNEKLFF
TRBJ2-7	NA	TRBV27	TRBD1	TGTGCCAGCAGTTTGACAGGGACACTCTACGAGCAGTACTTC	CASSLTGTLYEQYF
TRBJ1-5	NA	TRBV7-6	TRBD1	TGTGCCAGCAGCTTACAACCCGAGGGGGCGAATCAGCCCCAGCATTTT	CASSLQPEGANQPQHF
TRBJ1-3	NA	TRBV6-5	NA	TGTGCCAGCAGTAGGAGCTCGAGCTCTGGAAACACCATATATTTT	CASSRSSSSGNTIYF
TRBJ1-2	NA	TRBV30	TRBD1	TGTGCCTGGGAGGGACAGGGGGACTATGGCTACACCTTC	CAWEGQGDYGYTF
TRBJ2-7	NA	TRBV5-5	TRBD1	TGTGCCAGCAGCTTGATGTCAGGGGGACGCGAGCAGTACTTC	CASSLMSGGREQYF